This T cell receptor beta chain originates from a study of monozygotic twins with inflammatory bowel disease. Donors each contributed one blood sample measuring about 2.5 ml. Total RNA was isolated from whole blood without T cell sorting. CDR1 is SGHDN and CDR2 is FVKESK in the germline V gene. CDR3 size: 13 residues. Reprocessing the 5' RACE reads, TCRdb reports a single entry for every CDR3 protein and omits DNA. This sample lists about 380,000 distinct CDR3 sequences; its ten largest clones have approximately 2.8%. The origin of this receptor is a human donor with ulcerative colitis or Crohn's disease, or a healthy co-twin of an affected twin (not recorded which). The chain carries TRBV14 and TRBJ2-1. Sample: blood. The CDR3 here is CASSQVSLNEQFF.